Each of the 11 T cell receptor beta chains below was sequenced from the same sample in a study of T-cell memory formation after mild COVID-19. TCRdb passed the 5' RACE reads through MiXCR, listing each CDR3 protein once. Found here are more than 250,000 distinct CDR3 sequences, 16% of them singletons; the top ten hold 22%. Source material: PBMCs or a T cell subset sorted from them (not recorded which). Source of these receptors: a man younger than 35 who had mild COVID-19 (a few samples of this study predate the infection). Cell type and time point are not known.

The V gene is TRBV15, the J gene TRBJ1-5, with TRBD1 matching over 9 bases. Germline CDR1 reads LNHNV; CDR2 reads YYDKDF (reference sequence). V was pared by 5 bases and J by 6 bases, with 5 bases of the junction left unmatched. This CDR3 spans 14 amino acids. The CDR3 region has the DNA TGTGCCACCAGCTCGCAGACAGGGGGTCAGCCCCAGCATTTT. As protein: CATSSQTGGQPQHF. Filled out from reference TRBV15 and TRBJ1-5, the complete variable domain reads DAMVIQNPRYQVTQFGKPVTLSCSQTLNHNVMYWYQQKSSQAPKLLFHYYDKDFNNEADTPDNFQSRRPNTSFCFLDIRSPGLGDTAMYLCATSSQTGGQPQHFGDGTRLSIL.

This clonotype has just a few counts. CDR3 nucleotides: TGTGCCAGCAGCTTTAGACAGAATAATTCACCCCTCCACTTT. It specifies CASSFRQNNSPLHF. This chain connects TRBV5-5 to TRBJ1-6; a weak D match, TRBD1 (5 bases). In germline, CDR1 is SGHKS, CDR2 YYEKEE (reference sequence). Trimming shortened V by 2 bases and J by 5 bases, and 8 bases separated the two germline ends. The CDR3 loop spans 14 amino acids.

The chain combines TRBV4-3 with TRBJ1-5, with no clear D. Germline CDR1 is LGHNA and CDR2 is YSLEER. This CDR3 comprises 13 residues. V gave up 4 bases and J gave up 7 bases, with 11 bases separating them. CDR3 protein: CASSPVGVQPQHF. DNA of the CDR3: TGCGCCAGCAGCCCCGTTGGGGTGCAGCCCCAGCATTTT.

This chain connects TRBV12-3 or TRBV12-4 to TRBJ2-2, with D maybe TRBD2 (6 bases). The CDR3 spans 15 residues. Deletions cut 7 bases from V and 0 bases from J, with 12 bases between. Here the CDR3 DNA reads TGTGCCAGCACCCGGAGCGGGTCGAACACCGGGGAGCTGTTTTTT. This encodes CASTRSGSNTGELFF.

This clonotype was observed a few times. The chain recombines TRBV6-5 with TRBJ1-2; D ambiguous. Germline V lookup: CDR1 MNHEY, CDR2 SVGAGI. Deletions cut 0 bases from V and 8 bases from J, with 19 bases between. The CDR3 has 16 residues. The DNA for the CDR3 is TGTGCCAGCAGTTACTCGGGCAGCCGTCGGATCGGAGGCTACACCTTC. Translating gives CASSYSGSRRIGGYTF.

The chain combines TRBV10-3 with TRBJ1-5; 9 bases are shared with TRBD1. Germline assignment: CDR1 ENHRY and CDR2 SYGVKD. The CDR3 has 13 residues. With 6 bases clipped from V and 6 bases from J, the junction kept 3 bases outside the gene matches. The CDR3 is CAIRQGAGQPQHF. The CDR3 nucleotides read TGTGCCATCAGACAGGGGGCCGGTCAGCCCCAGCATTTT.

This chain joins TRBV20-1 and TRBJ2-2; D may correspond to TRBD1 or TRBD2 (5 bases each). The V end lost 3 bases, the J end lost 0 bases, and 5 bases lay between the germline ends. This CDR3 comprises 13 residues. Germline V gene lookup returns CDR1 DFQATT and CDR2 SNEGSKA (reference sequence). CDR3 residues: CSARGPNTGELFF. Here the CDR3 DNA reads TGCAGTGCTAGGGGACCGAACACCGGGGAGCTGTTTTTT.

V usage is TRBV7-3 and J usage is TRBJ2-3; perhaps TRBD2 as D (5 bases). Looked up from germline, CDR1 is SGHTA and CDR2 is FQGTGA. The ends were cut back, 2 bases at V and 4 bases at J, with 13 bases in the middle. CDR3 length equals 15 residues. CDR3 sequence reads: CASSLSGGSADTQYF. CDR3 nucleotide sequence: TGTGCCAGCAGCTTATCTGGCGGGTCGGCAGATACGCAGTATTTT.

This clonotype was seen a few times. The chain uses TRBV7-9 and TRBJ1-1; D unresolved. V was clipped by 3 bases and J by 4 bases, with 12 bases between them. There are 14 residues in the CDR3. Germline assignment: CDR1 SEHNR and CDR2 FQNEAQ (reference sequence). The CDR3 bases are TGTGCCAGCAGCTTTCCGGCTCGGGGCACTGAAGCTTTCTTT. Translated: CASSFPARGTEAFF. The whole variable domain, remainder taken from reference TRBV7-9 and TRBJ1-1, is DTGVSQNPRHKITKRGQNVTFRCDPISEHNRLYWYRQTLGQGPEFLTYFQNEAQLEKSRLLSDRFSAERPKGSFSTLEIQRTEQGDSAMYLCASSFPARGTEAFFGQGTRLTVV.

Only a few counts were recorded for this clonotype. This rearrangement joins TRBV29-1 to TRBJ1-1, with no clear D. V was trimmed by 3 bases and J by 2 bases, leaving 1 base between them. Germline V lookup: CDR1 SQVTM, CDR2 ANQGSEA. The CDR3 is 10 residues long. CDR3 nucleotides: TGCAGCGTTGACAACACTGAAGCTTTCTTT. Protein product: CSVDNTEAFF.

V gene TRBV27 combines with J gene TRBJ2-3, with D perhaps matching TRBD1 or TRBD2 (5 bases each). CDR3 length: 15 residues. Per germline, CDR1 MNHEY and CDR2 SMNVEV (reference sequence). V gave up 2 bases and J gave up 6 bases, with 15 bases separating them. CDR3 nucleotide sequence: TGTGCCAGCAGTTTAGGTCAATTCGGGGCCGATACGCAGTATTTT. Translation: CASSLGQFGADTQYF.